A single sample is the source of the 14 T cell receptor beta chains below, sequenced in a study of blood T cells in healthy people across ages. The authors ran a second PCR of about 6 to 11 cycles using a sample-barcoded 5' primer and a J-beta primer mix. Via MiXCR, TCRdb re-called the 5' RACE reads, giving one row per CDR3 protein. The data contain 630,000 or so distinct CDR3 sequences, approximately 31% of them singletons. Material for sequencing was blood. Source of these receptors: a woman at least 80 years old in good health.

This clonotype has at least ten counts. The CDR3 nucleotides read TGCGCCAGCAGCTCCGGGGGGTCTAGCACAGATACGCAGTATTTT. Protein product: CASSSGGSSTDTQYF. J is TRBJ2-3 and V is TRBV5-1, with 7 bases matching TRBD2. CDR1 SGHRS and CDR2 YFSETQ come from the germline V gene. Losses at the gene ends were 3 bases for V and 0 bases for J; bases not matched to a gene: 4. The CDR3 is 15 amino acids.

The V call is TRBV18, the J call TRBJ1-2; no definite D call. V lost 3 bases and J lost 0, with 11 bases in between. Germline lookup yields CDR1 KGHSH and CDR2 LQKENI. The length of the CDR3 is 15 residues. CDR3 DNA sequence: TGTGCCAGCTCACCGGGCCAGAGCCCTAACTATGGCTACACCTTC. This translates into CASSPGQSPNYGYTF.

Written as DNA, the CDR3 is TGTGCCAGCAGTCCGTCTAGTTTAGGGGCCTACGAGCAGTACTTC. Residues: CASSPSSLGAYEQYF. The V call is TRBV12-3 or TRBV12-4, the J call TRBJ2-7, with D possibly matching TRBD1 (5 bases). The CDR3 has 15 amino acids. With 5 bases removed from V and 2 bases from J, the gap between germline ends came to 16 bases.

This clonotype was seen repeatedly, ten times or more. The gene calls are TRBV6-1 and TRBJ1-2, with TRBD1 as a possible D gene (5 bases). CDR3 size: 13 residues. Germline V lookup: CDR1 MNHNS, CDR2 SASEGT. V lost 6 bases to trimming and J lost 1 base, with 9 bases between them. The CDR3 nucleotides are TGTGCCAGCAGGGGGACGGATAACTATGGCTACACCTTC. Translated: CASRGTDNYGYTF.

This clonotype has at least ten counts. The CDR3 sequence is CASSRRGTGVGYGYTF. The CDR3, as DNA: TGTGCCAGCAGCCGACGTGGGACAGGGGTTGGTTATGGCTACACCTTC. V is TRBV12-3 or TRBV12-4 and J is TRBJ1-2, with 10 nucleotides matching TRBD1. The J segment lost 5 bases and the V segment lost 6 bases, leaving 12 bases of the junction unmatched. The CDR3 is 16 amino acids.

The sample holds many counts of this clonotype. The chain couples TRBV6-1 to TRBJ1-2; D perhaps matches TRBD1 (5 bases). Germline values: CDR1 MNHNS, CDR2 SASEGT. The germline V and J ends were trimmed by 5 bases and 7 bases, with 17 bases remaining between them. The CDR3 is 14 residues long. Here the CDR3 DNA reads TGTGCCAGCAGTCTGGACACCCAACTAGGTGGCTACACCTTC. Translating it yields CASSLDTQLGGYTF.

In this sample, this clonotype turned up a few times. This chain connects TRBV4-2 to TRBJ2-3; 8 bases match TRBD2. This CDR3 has 17 amino acids. Trimming took 1 base from V and 4 from J; bases not matched to a gene: 10. Germline V gene data show CDR1 as LGHNA and CDR2 as YNFKEQ. The CDR3 region has the DNA TGTGCCAGCAGCCAAGCGGGTTCGGGGGGGGCCTCAGATACGCAGTATTTT. Encoded protein: CASSQAGSGGASDTQYF.

This clonotype was observed many times. The chain couples TRBV7-2 to TRBJ1-2; 11 nucleotides match TRBD1. The CDR3 totals 16 residues. Germline-derived CDR1 and CDR2 are SGHTA and FQGNSA. Trimming removed 5 bases from V and 4 bases from J; junction bases left unmatched: 9. The CDR3 protein is CASSATGTGGSYGYTF. The CDR3 DNA reads as TGTGCCAGCAGCGCAACCGGGACAGGGGGAAGCTATGGCTACACCTTC.

This clonotype was picked up many times. The chain couples TRBV6-2 or TRBV6-3 to TRBJ1-1; a possible D gene is TRBD1 (5 bases). The CDR3 length is 13 residues. The V gene's germline CDR1 is MNHEY and CDR2 SVGEGT. V was cut by 2 bases and J by 6 bases, with 10 bases left in between. The DNA of the CDR3 is TGTGCCAGCAGTTACGTGAGAGGGGCTGAAGCTTTCTTT. Translating gives CASSYVRGAEAFF.

The chain employs TRBV29-1 and TRBJ2-5; a weak D match, TRBD2 (6 bases). Per germline, CDR1 SQVTM and CDR2 ANQGSEA. The ends were cut back, 5 bases at V and 11 bases at J, with 21 bases in the middle. The CDR3 consists of 13 residues. The CDR3 coding sequence is TGCAGCGTTCCAACGGGCGGCGGGAATGAGCAGTACTTC. Its protein is CSVPTGGGNEQYF.

This sequence joins TRBV20-1 and TRBJ2-3; D remains unclear. Germline V gives CDR1 DFQATT, CDR2 SNEGSKA (reference sequence). The CDR3 has 13 amino acids. Between the trimmed V and J ends, which lost 6 bases and 4 bases, there was a span of 14 bases. For the CDR3, the DNA is TGCAGTGCAGCCCCGAGCTCTGCAGATACGCAGTATTTT. Translating gives CSAAPSSADTQYF.

The DNA for the CDR3 is TGCAGTGCTAGTTTAAGAAGCGGAGGGGGCACCGGGGAGCTGTTTTTT. This codes for CSASLRSGGGTGELFF. The genes are TRBV20-1 and TRBJ2-2; D tentatively fits TRBD1 or TRBD2 (6 bases each). Germline CDR1 DFQATT, CDR2 SNEGSKA (reference sequence). Trimming stripped 3 bases from V and 4 bases from J, with 18 bases between. The CDR3 is 16 residues long.

V gene TRBV5-5 combines with J gene TRBJ2-1; 16 nucleotides line up with TRBD2. This CDR3 has 19 amino acids. Germline V gives CDR1 SGHKS, CDR2 YYEKEE (reference sequence). The V segment lost 3 bases and the J segment 2 bases; nucleotides outside the gene matches: 8. This chain's CDR3 is CASSSPGLAGGTTYNEQFF. The CDR3 DNA follows: TGTGCCAGCAGCTCACCGGGACTAGCGGGGGGGACGACCTACAATGAGCAGTTCTTC.

Many counts were recorded for this clonotype. The CDR3 spells CASSVPRGPGETQYF. As DNA, the CDR3 is TGTGCCAGCAGTGTCCCAAGGGGGCCAGGAGAGACCCAGTACTTC. The J gene is TRBJ2-5, the V gene TRBV6-2 or TRBV6-3; TRBD1 aligns across 7 bases. The germline V gene has CDR1 MNHEY and CDR2 SVGEGT. The CDR3 is made up of 15 amino acids. The V segment lost 5 bases and the J segment 4 bases; nucleotides outside the gene matches: 10.